One and the same sample provided the 9 T cell receptor beta chains below, sequenced in a study of a mutant IDH1 vaccine in newly diagnosed glioma. Method: immunoSEQ multiplex PCR; TCRdb's copy keeps in-frame clones and lacks some. The sample holds more than 50,000 clones; approximately 65% are singletons and the top ten take about 5%. Their cognate antigens are unknown. Time point denoted: week 47, end of study. Mutant IDH1 20-mer peptide, at 300 ug, made up each vaccine dose, with topical imiquimod. Material: peripheral blood mononuclear cells (PBMCs), obtained from a glioma patient whose treatment included an IDH1 peptide vaccine. All receptors derive from a man aged 40-55 years with glioma. Some clones in this sample may be carry-over from other donors' samples.

The chain couples TRBV6-6 to TRBJ1-2, with unresolved D. Trimming took 5 bases from V and 0 from J, leaving 13 bases between them. The CDR3 extends over 15 amino acids. Germline V gives CDR1 MNHNY, CDR2 SVGAGI (reference sequence). The CDR3: CASSNQDGTNYGYTF. As DNA, the CDR3 is TGTGCCAGCAGTAATCAGGACGGTACTAACTATGGCTACACCTTC.

The V call is TRBV9, the J call TRBJ2-5; 10 nucleotides line up with TRBD2. Per germline, CDR1 SGDLS and CDR2 YYNGEE. V was clipped by 3 bases and J by 1 base; unmatched bases: 6. The CDR3 runs 16 residues. The CDR3 DNA reads as TGTGCCAGCAGCGCCGGACAGCGGGGGGGCCAAGAGACCCAGTACTTC. This codes for CASSAGQRGGQETQYF.

V gene TRBV5-1 combines with J gene TRBJ1-5; 9 nucleotides align to TRBD1. Trimming at V came to 0 bases and at J to 6 bases, leaving 10 bases not matched to a gene. The CDR3 contains 17 residues. CDR1 and CDR2 from the germline V gene are SGHRS and YFSETQ. Here the CDR3 DNA reads TGCGCCAGCAGCTTGGGGTGGGACAGGGAAGGGTGTCAGCCCCAGCATTTT. Its protein product is CASSLGWDREGCQPQHF.

The genes are TRBV19 and TRBJ1-2; D ambiguous. The V end lost 5 bases, the J end lost 4 bases, and 11 bases lay between the germline ends. Germline CDR1 is LNHDA and CDR2 is SQIVND (reference sequence). The CDR3 consists of 13 residues. This CDR3 is CASSPLEGYGYTF. The CDR3 bases are TGTGCCAGTAGTCCCCTGGAGGGCTATGGCTACACCTTC.

J is TRBJ2-7 and V is TRBV7-8; D gene uncertain. With 4 bases removed from V and 3 bases from J, the gap between germline ends came to 10 bases. In germline, CDR1 is SGHVS, CDR2 FQNEAQ. CDR3 length equals 13 residues. The CDR3 DNA reads as TGTGCCAGCAGCTCCCCACGACGCTACGAGCAGTACTTC. Its translation is CASSSPRRYEQYF.

The gene calls are TRBV5-4 and TRBJ2-5, with TRBD1 identical over 7 bases. CDR1 and CDR2 from the germline V gene are SGHNT and YYREEE (reference sequence). The V segment lost 7 bases and the J segment 5 bases; nucleotides outside the gene matches: 11. The CDR3 consists of 14 residues. The CDR3 coding sequence is TGTGCCAGCCAAAGAGAGACAGGGTTGGAGACCCAGTACTTC. This encodes CASQRETGLETQYF.

V gene TRBV11-2 combines with J gene TRBJ2-1; D remains unclear. The CDR3 contains 14 residues. Germline V lookup: CDR1 SGHAT, CDR2 FQNNGV. Trimming removed 1 base at V and 8 bases at J, with 12 bases between. The CDR3 protein is CASSLGGFQDEQFF. The DNA for the CDR3 is TGTGCCAGCAGCTTAGGAGGCTTTCAGGATGAGCAGTTCTTC.

This clone occurred a few times. The chain couples TRBV18 to TRBJ1-1; no firm D call. V was shortened by 3 bases and J by 4 bases, with 9 bases between the two germline ends. CDR1 is KGHSH and CDR2 is LQKENI in the germline V gene. This CDR3 comprises 13 residues. The CDR3 DNA follows: TGTGCCAGCTCACCTTCAGCGCCCACTGAAGCTTTCTTT. Its protein is CASSPSAPTEAFF.

The rearrangement links TRBV4-1 to TRBJ2-5, with D possibly being TRBD2 (5 bases). CDR3 length equals 13 residues. The germline V and J ends were trimmed by 4 bases and 0 bases, with 6 bases remaining between them. CDR1 and CDR2 from the germline V gene are MGHRA and YSYEKL. The CDR3 spells CASSPGNQETQYF. The CDR3 nucleotides are TGCGCCAGCAGCCCCGGGAACCAAGAGACCCAGTACTTC.